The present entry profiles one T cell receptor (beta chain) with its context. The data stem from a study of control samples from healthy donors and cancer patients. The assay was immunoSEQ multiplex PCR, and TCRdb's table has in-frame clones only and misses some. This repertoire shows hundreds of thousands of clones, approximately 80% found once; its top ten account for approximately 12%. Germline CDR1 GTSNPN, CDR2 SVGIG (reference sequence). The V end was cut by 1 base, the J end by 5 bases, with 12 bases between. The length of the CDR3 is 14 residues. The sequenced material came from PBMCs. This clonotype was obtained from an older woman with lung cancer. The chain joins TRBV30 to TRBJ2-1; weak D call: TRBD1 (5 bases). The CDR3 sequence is CAWSDRRQNNEQFF. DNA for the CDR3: TGTGCCTGGAGTGATCGCAGACAGAACAATGAGCAGTTCTTC.